The 29 T cell receptor beta chains listed next were all sequenced from one sample in a study of blood T cell repertoires in COVID-19 (dated by TCRdb to 2018 to 2020). The method was the immunoSEQ multiplex PCR assay. TCRdb carries this immuneACCESS record with in-frame sequences only. Its versions omit some clonotypes, under half of them owing to an unresolved V gene in the studies checked, with the rest unexplained. The sample table lists fewer than 200,000 clones, 84% of them with a count of one. Around 7% of the sample belongs to the ten largest clones. The specimen sequenced was peripheral blood. These receptors came from a human donor in a cohort sampled during active COVID-19.

This clone was picked up a small number of times. The rearrangement links TRBV6-6 to TRBJ1-2; D is uncertain. CDR1 and CDR2 from the germline V gene are MNHNY and SVGAGI (reference sequence). The V end was cut by 8 bases, the J end by 10 bases, with 11 bases between. There are 10 residues in the CDR3. The CDR3 spells CASLKILYTF. Written as DNA, the CDR3 is TGTGCCAGCCTAAAAATCCTCTACACCTTC.

The chain links TRBV2 to TRBJ2-7, with D uncertain. Looked up from germline, CDR1 is SNHLY and CDR2 is FYNNEI. The CDR3 contains 13 residues. V shed 5 bases and J shed 4 bases, with 12 bases lying between them. In DNA, the CDR3 is TGTGCCAGCAGTTCCCGCCAGGAATACGAGCAGTACTTC. It yields the protein CASSSRQEYEQYF.

The J gene is TRBJ1-4, the V gene TRBV4-1, with 11 bases fitting TRBD1. This CDR3 comprises 16 residues. Germline V gene lookup returns CDR1 MGHRA and CDR2 YSYEKL. The V segment lost 3 bases and the J segment 4 bases; nucleotides outside the gene matches: 4. In DNA, the CDR3 is TGCGCCAGCAGCCACGGCGGGACAGGGGGTAATGAAAAACTGTTTTTT. It yields the protein CASSHGGTGGNEKLFF.

This clone is a singleton in its sample. The chain links TRBV4-1 to TRBJ2-3, with TRBD2 matching 8 bases. Germline V gene lookup returns CDR1 MGHRA and CDR2 YSYEKL. This CDR3 contains 18 residues. Germline trimming cut 1 base from V and 0 bases from J; bases unmatched to any gene: 9. CDR3 coding DNA: TGCGCCAGCAGCCAAGGTCCCGTAGCGGGAACTAGCACAGATACGCAGTATTTT. This translates into CASSQGPVAGTSTDTQYF.

The rearrangement links TRBV9 to TRBJ2-3; TRBD2 matches 7 bases. V trimming: 3 bases; J trimming: 2 bases; junction bases outside the gene matches: 18. Per germline, CDR1 SGDLS and CDR2 YYNGEE. The CDR3 is made up of 19 amino acids. CDR3 sequence (DNA): TGTGCCAGCAGCGCTTCACCCGCCGGCGGGGGAAGTACCACAGATACGCAGTATTTT. Residues: CASSASPAGGGSTTDTQYF.

The chain uses TRBV4-1 and TRBJ2-3; TRBD2 is a possible D gene (5 bases). V dropped 2 bases and J dropped 3 bases, with 6 bases sitting between them. In germline, CDR1 is MGHRA, CDR2 YSYEKL. The CDR3 length is 13 residues. The CDR3 loop reads CASSQIATDTQYF. The DNA for the CDR3 is TGCGCCAGCAGCCAAATAGCGACAGATACGCAGTATTTT.

The chain carries TRBV7-2 and TRBJ1-3; TRBD1 is a possible D gene (5 bases). This CDR3 has 16 residues. With 2 bases removed from V and 3 bases from J, the gap between germline ends came to 14 bases. Germline V gene sequence: CDR1 SGHTA, CDR2 FQGNSA. CDR3 loop: CASSLSLGGLGNTIYF. CDR3 coding DNA: TGTGCCAGCAGCTTATCTCTGGGGGGACTTGGAAACACCATATATTTT.

The chain joins TRBV6-2 or TRBV6-3 to TRBJ1-2, with D maybe TRBD1 (5 bases). This CDR3 is built from 16 residues. V lost 2 bases, J lost 2 bases, and 15 bases lay in between. Germline CDR1 reads MNHEY; CDR2 reads SVGEGT. This CDR3 reads CASSYGQGSDNYGYTF. As DNA, the CDR3 is TGTGCCAGCAGTTACGGGCAGGGATCGGACAACTATGGCTACACCTTC.

This chain uses TRBV6-6 with TRBJ1-1; TRBD1 matches 8 bases. The length of the CDR3 is 15 residues. Germline loops: CDR1 MNHNY, CDR2 SVGAGI (reference sequence). The J segment lost 3 bases and the V segment lost 4 bases, leaving 7 bases of the junction unmatched. The CDR3 coding sequence is TGTGCCAGCAGTTCCTCGACAGGGGCGGACACTGAAGCTTTCTTT. Translation: CASSSSTGADTEAFF.

The chain uses TRBV5-4 and TRBJ2-7; a weak D match, TRBD2 (7 bases). Germline V gene lookup returns CDR1 SGHNT and CDR2 YYREEE (reference sequence). V was pared by 0 bases and J by 5 bases, with 12 bases between. The CDR3 spans 14 residues. CDR3 sequence: CASSLGEGGHEQYF. CDR3 nucleotide sequence: TGTGCCAGCAGCTTGGGGGAGGGGGGCCACGAGCAGTACTTC. The entire variable domain, with the rest obtained from reference TRBV5-4 and TRBJ2-7, is as follows: ETGVTQSPTHLIKTRGQQVTLRCSSQSGHNTVSWYQQALGQGPQFIFQYYREEENGRGNFPPRFSGLQFPNYSSELNVNALELDDSALYLCASSLGEGGHEQYFGPGTRLTVT.

The gene calls are TRBV27 and TRBJ1-1, with D perhaps matching TRBD1 (5 bases). This CDR3 comprises 16 residues. The germline CDR1 and CDR2 sequences are MNHEY and SMNVEV (reference sequence). V dropped 5 bases and J dropped 4 bases, with 20 bases sitting between them. CDR3 sequence: CASSPSGGESGTEAFF. As DNA, the CDR3 is TGTGCCAGCAGTCCCTCGGGAGGGGAGTCCGGCACTGAAGCTTTCTTT.

This sequence joins TRBV7-3 and TRBJ2-2, with 11 bases fitting TRBD2. The V segment lost 0 bases and the J segment 1 base; nucleotides outside the gene matches: 7. The CDR3 sequence is 19 residues long. Germline CDR1 SGHTA, CDR2 FQGTGA. The CDR3 protein is CASSLTGPTSGGNTGELFF. The CDR3 DNA reads as TGTGCCAGCAGCTTAACGGGGCCCACTAGCGGGGGGAACACCGGGGAGCTGTTTTTT.

The genes are TRBV30 and TRBJ2-5; TRBD2 is a possible D gene (5 bases). Between the trimmed V and J ends, which lost 0 bases and 4 bases, there was a span of 9 bases. The V gene's germline CDR1 is GTSNPN and CDR2 SVGIG (reference sequence). The CDR3 extends over 13 amino acids. CDR3 sequence reads: CAWSVFAGETQYF. CDR3 DNA sequence: TGTGCCTGGAGTGTTTTTGCGGGAGAGACCCAGTACTTC.

The DNA of the CDR3 is TGTGCCAGCAGAACAACTCAAGGGGGGGACCTCACAGATACGCAGTATTTT. It translates to CASRTTQGGDLTDTQYF. The genes are TRBV27 and TRBJ2-3; D possibly corresponds to TRBD2 (7 bases). This CDR3 has 17 amino acids. CDR1 and CDR2 from the germline V gene are MNHEY and SMNVEV (reference sequence). V lost 6 bases and J lost 2, with 21 bases in between.

The V call is TRBV19, the J call TRBJ2-5; 7 nucleotides agree with TRBD2. Unmatched junction bases numbered 15, after V lost 5 bases and J lost 3 bases. The germline gives CDR1 LNHDA, CDR2 SQIVND (reference sequence). This CDR3 comprises 17 residues. The DNA of the CDR3 is TGTGCCAGTAGTCCCCCCGTGGCGGGGGATGGAGAAGAGACCCAGTACTTC. Residues: CASSPPVAGDGEETQYF.

As DNA, the CDR3 is TGTGCCAGTAGTTTGACAGGCCTTAACTATGGCTACACCTTC. This encodes CASSLTGLNYGYTF. The chain couples TRBV19 to TRBJ1-2; a weak D match, TRBD1 (6 bases). V dropped 5 bases and J dropped 1 base, with 11 bases sitting between them. CDR1 LNHDA and CDR2 SQIVND come from the germline V gene (reference sequence). There are 14 residues in the CDR3.

The chain couples TRBV6-5 to TRBJ1-1; D not certain. The CDR3 spans 14 residues. Germline V CDR1 and CDR2: MNHEY, SVGAGI. V was shortened by 0 bases and J by 5 bases, with 10 bases between the two germline ends. CDR3 sequence reads: CASSYSPGATEAFF. For the CDR3, the DNA is TGTGCCAGCAGTTACTCGCCAGGTGCGACTGAAGCTTTCTTT.

The gene calls are TRBV5-1 and TRBJ1-2; 8 bases are shared with TRBD1. Germline lookup yields CDR1 SGHRS and CDR2 YFSETQ. Trimming took 2 bases from V and 3 from J; bases not matched to a gene: 6. The CDR3 sequence is 15 residues long. CDR3 residues: CASSLLTGADYGYTF. As DNA, the CDR3 is TGCGCCAGCAGCTTATTGACAGGGGCAGACTATGGCTACACCTTC.

V is TRBV30 and J is TRBJ1-4; D is ambiguous. Germline V gives CDR1 GTSNPN, CDR2 SVGIG (reference sequence). V dropped 5 bases and J dropped 6 bases, with 16 bases sitting between them. This CDR3 is built from 14 residues. The CDR3 nucleotides read TGTGCCTGGGCCCGGGAGAGGGAGGATGAAAAACTGTTTTTT. Amino acid sequence: CAWAREREDEKLFF.

This chain links TRBV5-6 with TRBJ1-5; 11 bases map to TRBD1. Germline-derived CDR1 and CDR2 are SGHDT and YYEEEE. The CDR3 extends over 18 amino acids. The J segment lost 4 bases and the V segment lost 2 bases, leaving 11 bases of the junction unmatched. Here the CDR3 DNA reads TGTGCCAGCAGCTTAAGGGACAGGGGGAGTATAAGGAATCAGCCCCAGCATTTT. It is translated as CASSLRDRGSIRNQPQHF.

The chain uses TRBV24-1 and TRBJ1-2; perhaps TRBD1 as D (6 bases). V was cut by 3 bases and J by 4 bases, with 17 bases left in between. The CDR3 runs 16 residues. In germline, CDR1 is KGHDR, CDR2 SFDVKD. CDR3: CATSDLVGGGPYGYTF. CDR3 coding DNA: TGTGCCACCAGTGATCTTGTGGGGGGGGGCCCCTATGGCTACACCTTC.

This clone turned up a few times. This chain joins TRBV5-4 and TRBJ2-7; perhaps TRBD2 as D (5 bases). The CDR3 extends over 13 amino acids. Trimming cost V 4 bases and J 2 bases, with 10 bases left between them. Germline CDR1 reads SGHNT; CDR2 reads YYREEE (reference sequence). CDR3 nucleotide sequence: TGTGCCAGCAGCGGAACCGGGACCTACGAGCAGTACTTC. Amino acids: CASSGTGTYEQYF. The full variable domain, its missing parts supplied by reference TRBV5-4 and TRBJ2-7, is ETGVTQSPTHLIKTRGQQVTLRCSSQSGHNTVSWYQQALGQGPQFIFQYYREEENGRGNFPPRFSGLQFPNYSSELNVNALELDDSALYLCASSGTGTYEQYFGPGTRLTVT.

The rearrangement links TRBV7-8 to TRBJ2-7, with 9 bases identical to TRBD1. The CDR3 extends over 13 amino acids. V was pared by 6 bases and J by 5 bases, with 5 bases of the junction left unmatched. The germline V gene encodes CDR1 SGHVS and CDR2 FQNEAQ. The CDR3, as DNA: TGTGCCAGCAGTTGGGACAGGGCCCACGAGCAGTACTTC. This sequence encodes CASSWDRAHEQYF.

The chain links TRBV6-2 or TRBV6-3 to TRBJ1-4; 8 bases match TRBD1. This CDR3 spans 19 amino acids. J lost 5 bases, V lost 2 bases, and 16 bases had no gene match. Germline V gene lookup returns CDR1 MNHEY and CDR2 SVGEGT. CDR3 loop: CASSYPAAGGSPPNEKLFF. CDR3 nucleotide sequence: TGTGCCAGCAGTTACCCCGCGGCAGGGGGCAGCCCGCCAAATGAAAAACTGTTTTTT.

This clone was seen more than once but under ten times. CDR3 sequence (DNA): TGCGCCAGCAGCCCGGGACTGAGCGGGGGGGGTTTGCGGGAGCAGTTCTTC. Translation gives CASSPGLSGGGLREQFF. The chain joins TRBV4-1 to TRBJ2-1; 10 nucleotides align to TRBD2. V shed 4 bases, J shed 10 bases, and the junction held 16 bases outside the gene matches. CDR1 and CDR2 (germline): MGHRA, YSYEKL. The CDR3 is 17 residues long.

The V call is TRBV13, the J call TRBJ1-1; TRBD1 matches 7 bases. Trimming cost V 5 bases and J 8 bases; bases outside gene matches: 2. CDR3 size: 11 residues. The germline CDR1 and CDR2 sequences are PRHDT and FYEKMQ (reference sequence). The CDR3 DNA reads TGTGCCAGCAGCCGGACAGGAGAAGCTTTCTTT. Protein sequence: CASSRTGEAFF. Together with reference TRBV13 and TRBJ1-1, the CDR3 gives the full variable domain: AAGVIQSPRHLIKEKRETATLKCYPIPRHDTVYWYQQGPGQDPQFLISFYEKMQSDKGSIPDRFSAQQFSDYHSELNMSSLELGDSALYFCASSRTGEAFFGQGTRLTVV.

The chain employs TRBV19 and TRBJ2-7; 10 nucleotides match TRBD2. V dropped 5 bases and J dropped 5; count of bases not matched to a gene: 9. Germline V gene lookup returns CDR1 LNHDA and CDR2 SQIVND (reference sequence). The CDR3 sequence is 15 residues long. CDR3 sequence (DNA): TGTGCCAGTAGTTCCAGTCTAGCGGGGGACCACGAGCAGTACTTC. Protein sequence: CASSSSLAGDHEQYF.

This chain connects TRBV10-3 to TRBJ2-3; TRBD2 matches 11 bases. J was trimmed by 3 bases and V by 11 bases; bases with no gene match: 10. Germline V gene lookup returns CDR1 ENHRY and CDR2 SYGVKD. This CDR3 comprises 15 residues. The CDR3 loop reads CASTTSGAETDTQYF. CDR3 coding DNA: TGTGCCTCCACGACTAGCGGGGCCGAGACAGATACGCAGTATTTT.

This chain uses TRBV5-4 with TRBJ2-5, with TRBD1 as a possible D gene (5 bases). Trimming pared 1 base from V and 2 bases from J, leaving 9 bases between. CDR1 is SGHNT and CDR2 is YYREEE in the germline V gene (reference sequence). The length of the CDR3 is 14 residues. Here the CDR3 reads CASSLTREQETQYF. As DNA, the CDR3 is TGTGCCAGCAGCTTGACCAGGGAACAAGAGACCCAGTACTTC.